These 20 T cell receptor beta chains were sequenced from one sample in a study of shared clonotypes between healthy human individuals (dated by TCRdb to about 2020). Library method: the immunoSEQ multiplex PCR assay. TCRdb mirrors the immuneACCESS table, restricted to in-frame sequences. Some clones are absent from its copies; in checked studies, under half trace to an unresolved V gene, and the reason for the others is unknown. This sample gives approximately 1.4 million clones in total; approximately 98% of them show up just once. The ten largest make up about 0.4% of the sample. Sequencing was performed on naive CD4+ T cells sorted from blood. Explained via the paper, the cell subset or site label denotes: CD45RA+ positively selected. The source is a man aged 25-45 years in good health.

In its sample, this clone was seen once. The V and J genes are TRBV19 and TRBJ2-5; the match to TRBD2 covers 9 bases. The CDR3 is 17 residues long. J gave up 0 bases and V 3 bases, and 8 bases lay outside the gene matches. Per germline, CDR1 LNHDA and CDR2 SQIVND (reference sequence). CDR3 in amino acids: CASSMWLAGMYQETQYF. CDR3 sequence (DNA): TGTGCCAGTAGTATGTGGCTAGCGGGAATGTACCAAGAGACCCAGTACTTC.

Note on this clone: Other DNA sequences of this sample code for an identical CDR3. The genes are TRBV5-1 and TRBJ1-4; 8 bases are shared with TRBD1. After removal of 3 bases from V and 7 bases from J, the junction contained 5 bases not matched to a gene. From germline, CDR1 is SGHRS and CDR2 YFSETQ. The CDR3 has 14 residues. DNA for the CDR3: TGCGCCAGCAGCTCGACAGGGGTCCGTGAAAAACTGTTTTTT. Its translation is CASSSTGVREKLFF.

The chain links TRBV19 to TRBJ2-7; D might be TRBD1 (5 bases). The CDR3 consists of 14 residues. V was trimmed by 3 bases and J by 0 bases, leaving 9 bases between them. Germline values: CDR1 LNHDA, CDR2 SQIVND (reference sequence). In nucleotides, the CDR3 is TGTGCCAGTAGTATGACAGCGAGCTCCTACGAGCAGTACTTC. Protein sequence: CASSMTASSYEQYF.

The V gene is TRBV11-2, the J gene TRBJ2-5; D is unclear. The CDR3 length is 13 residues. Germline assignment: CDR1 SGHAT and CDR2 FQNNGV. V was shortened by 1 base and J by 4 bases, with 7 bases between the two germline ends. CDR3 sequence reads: CASSLGYRETQYF. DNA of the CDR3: TGTGCCAGCAGCTTAGGGTATCGAGAGACCCAGTACTTC.

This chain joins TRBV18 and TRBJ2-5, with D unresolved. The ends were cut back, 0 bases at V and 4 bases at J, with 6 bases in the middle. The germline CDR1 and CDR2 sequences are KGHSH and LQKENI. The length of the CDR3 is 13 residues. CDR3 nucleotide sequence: TGTGCCAGCTCACCACCGCCGCCAGAGACCCAGTACTTC. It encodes CASSPPPPETQYF. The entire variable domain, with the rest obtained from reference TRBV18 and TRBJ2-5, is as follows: NAGVMQNPRHLVRRRGQEARLRCSPMKGHSHVYWYRQLPEEGLKFMVYLQKENIIDESGMPKERFSAEFPKEGPSILRIQQVVRGDSAAYFCASSPPPPETQYFGPGTRLLVL.

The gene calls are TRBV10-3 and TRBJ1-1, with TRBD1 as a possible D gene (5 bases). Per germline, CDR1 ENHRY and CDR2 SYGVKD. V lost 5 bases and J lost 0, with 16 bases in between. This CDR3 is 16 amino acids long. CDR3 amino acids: CAISPRSGFLNTEAFF. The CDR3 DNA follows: TGTGCCATCAGTCCCCGCTCAGGGTTCTTGAACACTGAAGCTTTCTTT.

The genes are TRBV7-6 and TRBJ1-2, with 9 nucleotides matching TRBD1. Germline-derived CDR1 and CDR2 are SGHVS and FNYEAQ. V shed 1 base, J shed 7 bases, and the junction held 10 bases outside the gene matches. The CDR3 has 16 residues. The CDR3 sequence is CASSLVATGGFGGYTF. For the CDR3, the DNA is TGTGCCAGCAGCTTAGTAGCGACAGGGGGTTTCGGTGGCTACACCTTC.

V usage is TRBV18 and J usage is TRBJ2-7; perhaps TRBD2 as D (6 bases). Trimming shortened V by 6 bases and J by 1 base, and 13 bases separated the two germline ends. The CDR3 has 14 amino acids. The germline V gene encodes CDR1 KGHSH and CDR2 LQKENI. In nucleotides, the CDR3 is TGTGCCAGCTCTAGGGAGGCGGAATCCTACGAGCAGTACTTC. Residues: CASSREAESYEQYF.

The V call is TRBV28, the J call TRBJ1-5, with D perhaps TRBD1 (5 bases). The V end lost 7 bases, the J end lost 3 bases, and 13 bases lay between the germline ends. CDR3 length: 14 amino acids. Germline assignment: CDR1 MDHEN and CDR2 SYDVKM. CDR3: CASMGGMYNQPQHF. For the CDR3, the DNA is TGTGCCAGCATGGGGGGGATGTACAATCAGCCCCAGCATTTT.

CDR3 residues: CASSSGDRGRGERNQPQHF. CDR3 sequence (DNA): TGTGCCAGCAGTTCCGGGGACAGGGGAAGGGGTGAGCGCAATCAGCCCCAGCATTTT. The chain carries TRBV28 and TRBJ1-5; 10 bases line up with TRBD1. V dropped 4 bases and J dropped 2; count of bases not matched to a gene: 14. From germline, CDR1 is MDHEN and CDR2 SYDVKM. CDR3 length: 19 residues.

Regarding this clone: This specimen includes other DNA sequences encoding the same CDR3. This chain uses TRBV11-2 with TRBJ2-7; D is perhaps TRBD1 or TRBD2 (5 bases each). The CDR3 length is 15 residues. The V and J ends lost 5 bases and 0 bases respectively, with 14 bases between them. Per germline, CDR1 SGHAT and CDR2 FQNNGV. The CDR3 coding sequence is TGTGCCAGCAGCCTTGGGCCAGGGAGCTCCTACGAGCAGTACTTC. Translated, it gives CASSLGPGSSYEQYF.

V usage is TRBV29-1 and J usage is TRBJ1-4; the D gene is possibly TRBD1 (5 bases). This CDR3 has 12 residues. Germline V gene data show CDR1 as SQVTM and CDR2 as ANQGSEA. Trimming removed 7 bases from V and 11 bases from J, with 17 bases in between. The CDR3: CSAGNMAGKLFF. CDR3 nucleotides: TGCAGCGCAGGGAATATGGCGGGGAAACTGTTTTTT. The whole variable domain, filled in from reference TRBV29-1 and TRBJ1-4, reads SAVISQKPSRDICQRGTSLTIQCQVDSQVTMMFWYRQQPGQSLTLIATANQGSEATYESGFVIDKFPISRPNLTFSTLTVSNMSPEDSSIYLCSAGNMAGKLFFGSGTQLSVL.

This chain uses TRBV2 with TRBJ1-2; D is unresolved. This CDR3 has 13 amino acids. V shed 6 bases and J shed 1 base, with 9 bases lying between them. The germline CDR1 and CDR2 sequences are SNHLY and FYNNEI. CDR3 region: CASRVQSNYGYTF. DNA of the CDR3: TGTGCCAGCAGGGTACAGAGTAACTATGGCTACACCTTC.

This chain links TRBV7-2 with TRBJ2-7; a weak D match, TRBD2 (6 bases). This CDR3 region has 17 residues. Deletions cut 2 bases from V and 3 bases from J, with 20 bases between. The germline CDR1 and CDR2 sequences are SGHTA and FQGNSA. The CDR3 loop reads CASSLSSLRGLYYEQYF. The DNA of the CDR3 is TGTGCCAGCAGCTTATCGAGTTTGCGGGGCCTATACTACGAGCAGTACTTC.

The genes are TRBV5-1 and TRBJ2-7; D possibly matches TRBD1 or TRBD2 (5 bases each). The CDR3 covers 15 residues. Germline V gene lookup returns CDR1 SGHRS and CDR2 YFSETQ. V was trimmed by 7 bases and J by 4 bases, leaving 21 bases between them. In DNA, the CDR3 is TGCGCCAGCTCCCTTGCCCGGGACCCTGGATACGAGCAGTACTTC. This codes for CASSLARDPGYEQYF.

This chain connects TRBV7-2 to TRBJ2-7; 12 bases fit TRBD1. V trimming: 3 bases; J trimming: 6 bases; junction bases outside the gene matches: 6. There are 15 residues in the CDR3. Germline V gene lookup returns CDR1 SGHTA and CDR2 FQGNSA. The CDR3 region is CASSFPGQGAIEQYF. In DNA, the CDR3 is TGTGCCAGCAGCTTCCCGGGACAGGGGGCCATCGAGCAGTACTTC.

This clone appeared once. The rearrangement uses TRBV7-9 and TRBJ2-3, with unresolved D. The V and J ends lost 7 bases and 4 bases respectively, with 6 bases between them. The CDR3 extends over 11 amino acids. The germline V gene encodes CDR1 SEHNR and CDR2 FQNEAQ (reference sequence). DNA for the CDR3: TGTGCCAGCACCCCGGCAGATACGCAGTATTTT. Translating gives CASTPADTQYF.

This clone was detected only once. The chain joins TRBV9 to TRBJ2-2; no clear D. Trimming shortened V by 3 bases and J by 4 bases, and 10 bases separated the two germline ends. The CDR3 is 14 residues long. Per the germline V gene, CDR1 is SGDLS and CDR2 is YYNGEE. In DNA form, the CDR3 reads TGTGCCAGCAGCGCTGTACATGTCACCGGGGAGCTGTTTTTT. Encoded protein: CASSAVHVTGELFF. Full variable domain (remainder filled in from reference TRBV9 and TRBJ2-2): DSGVTQTPKHLITATGQRVTLRCSPRSGDLSVYWYQQSLDQGLQFLIQYYNGEERAKGNILERFSAQQFPDLHSELNLSSLELGDSALYFCASSAVHVTGELFFGEGSRLTVL.

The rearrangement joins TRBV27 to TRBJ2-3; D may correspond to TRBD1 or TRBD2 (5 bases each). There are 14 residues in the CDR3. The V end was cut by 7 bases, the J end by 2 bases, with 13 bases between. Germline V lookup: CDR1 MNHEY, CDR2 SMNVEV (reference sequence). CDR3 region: CASIPRGVTDTQYF. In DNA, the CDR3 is TGTGCCAGCATCCCTAGGGGAGTCACAGATACGCAGTATTTT.

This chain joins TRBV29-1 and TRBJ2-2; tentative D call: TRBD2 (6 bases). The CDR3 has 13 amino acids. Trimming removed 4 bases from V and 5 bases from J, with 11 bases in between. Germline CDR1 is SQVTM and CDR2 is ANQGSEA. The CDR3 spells CSVGLGGTGELFF. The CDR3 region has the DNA TGCAGCGTTGGCCTAGGAGGGACCGGGGAGCTGTTTTTT.